The 6 T cell receptor beta chains reported below all come from one sample, sequenced in a study of T cells in Graves' hyperthyroidism and ophthalmopathy. TCR beta CDR3 region amplification was performed from RNA transcripts. HTBI primers were used for first-round RT-PCR of the TCR CDR3. One entry per CDR3 protein, called by TCRdb with MiXCR from the multiplex PCR reads. Seen here are roughly 510,000 distinct CDR3 sequences, over 35% observed once, and the top ten hold about two fifths. The sequenced sample consisted of peripheral blood or thyroid tissue (not recorded which). The receptors were gathered from an adult woman with Graves' disease, either hyperthyroidism or ophthalmopathy (not recorded which).

As for this clonotype: This could be a read error, since a much larger clone is one nucleotide away. V gene TRBV20-1 combines with J gene TRBJ2-2; perhaps TRBD2 as D (5 bases). Germline CDR1 and CDR2: DFQATT and SNEGSKA (reference sequence). The CDR3 contains 12 residues. The CDR3 here is CNAGAWAGELFF. The CDR3 region has the DNA TGCAATGCGGGCGCCTGGGCCGGGGAGCTGTTTTTT.

The chain has TRBV7-2 and TRBJ2-2, with no clear D. The length of the CDR3 is 12 residues. The germline V gene has CDR1 SGHTA and CDR2 FQGNSA. V lost 5 bases and J 6 bases, leaving 7 bases between the germline ends. This CDR3 is CASSPPPGELFF. The CDR3 coding sequence is TGTGCCAGCAGCCCCCCGCCCGGGGAGCTGTTTTTT.

The table lists this clonotype with many counts. J is TRBJ2-7 and V is TRBV2; TRBD1 might be the D (6 bases). In germline, CDR1 is SNHLY, CDR2 FYNNEI. This CDR3 region has 15 residues. Trimming removed 1 base at V and 0 bases at J, with 10 bases between. The CDR3 loop reads CASSEGQALSYEQYF. In DNA form, the CDR3 reads TGTGCCAGCAGTGAAGGACAGGCCCTCTCCTACGAGCAGTACTTC.

This clonotype was counted many times. CDR3: CASSFLEGQVGGYTF. CDR3 nucleotides: TGCGCCAGCAGCTTCCTGGAGGGACAGGTTGGTGGCTACACCTTC. This sequence joins TRBV5-1 and TRBJ1-2; 8 positions match TRBD1. The trim removed 2 bases at V and 7 bases at J, leaving 10 bases unmatched. This CDR3 has 15 residues. CDR1 and CDR2 (germline): SGHRS, YFSETQ.

The chain employs TRBV28 and TRBJ2-5; perhaps TRBD2 as D (6 bases). This CDR3 has 15 residues. Germline CDR1 is MDHEN and CDR2 is SYDVKM. V was clipped by 5 bases and J by 5 bases, with 18 bases between them. In nucleotides, the CDR3 is TGTGCCAGCAGTCATTCACGGGCTGGGAGGGAGACCCAGTACTTC. It encodes CASSHSRAGRETQYF.

The sample holds a few counts of this clonotype. The V call is TRBV20-1, the J call TRBJ1-3; a weak D match, TRBD1 (6 bases). V lost 4 bases and J lost 2, with 12 bases in between. Looked up from germline, CDR1 is DFQATT and CDR2 is SNEGSKA (reference sequence). The CDR3 consists of 14 residues. The CDR3 region has the DNA TGCAGTGCTACCAGGGGTTTCGCTGGAAACACCATATATTTT. It translates to CSATRGFAGNTIYF.